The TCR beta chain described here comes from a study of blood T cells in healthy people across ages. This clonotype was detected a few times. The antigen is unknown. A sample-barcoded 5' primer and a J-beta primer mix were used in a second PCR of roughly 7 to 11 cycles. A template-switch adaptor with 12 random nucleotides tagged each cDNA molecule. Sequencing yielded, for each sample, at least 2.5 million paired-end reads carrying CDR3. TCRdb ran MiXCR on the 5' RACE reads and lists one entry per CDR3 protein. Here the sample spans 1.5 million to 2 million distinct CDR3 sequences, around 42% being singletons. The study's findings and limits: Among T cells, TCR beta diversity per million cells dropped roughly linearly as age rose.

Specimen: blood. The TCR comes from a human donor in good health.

CDR3 in amino acids: CSAPRRRGLDGEQFF. CDR3 nucleotide sequence: TGCAGTGCTCCACGGCGTAGGGGGCTTGACGGTGAGCAGTTCTTC. The V gene is TRBV20-1, the J gene TRBJ2-1; 7 nucleotides align to TRBD1. Germline V gene lookup returns CDR1 DFQATT and CDR2 SNEGSKA (reference sequence). The ends lost 5 bases at V and 9 bases at J; junction bases unmatched: 16. The CDR3 has 15 amino acids.